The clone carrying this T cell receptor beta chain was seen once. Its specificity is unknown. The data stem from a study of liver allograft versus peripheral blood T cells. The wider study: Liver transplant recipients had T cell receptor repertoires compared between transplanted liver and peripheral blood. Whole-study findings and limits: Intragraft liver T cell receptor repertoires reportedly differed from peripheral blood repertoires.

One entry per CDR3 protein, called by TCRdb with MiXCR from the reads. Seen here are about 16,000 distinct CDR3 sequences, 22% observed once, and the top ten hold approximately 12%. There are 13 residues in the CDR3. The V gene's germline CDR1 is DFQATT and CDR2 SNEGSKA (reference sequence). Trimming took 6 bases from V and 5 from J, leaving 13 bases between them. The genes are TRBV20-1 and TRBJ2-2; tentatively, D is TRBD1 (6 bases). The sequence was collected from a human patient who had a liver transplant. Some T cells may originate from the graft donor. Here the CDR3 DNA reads TGCAGTGCAAACAGGGTGGATACCGGGGAGCTGTTTTTT. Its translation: CSANRVDTGELFF.